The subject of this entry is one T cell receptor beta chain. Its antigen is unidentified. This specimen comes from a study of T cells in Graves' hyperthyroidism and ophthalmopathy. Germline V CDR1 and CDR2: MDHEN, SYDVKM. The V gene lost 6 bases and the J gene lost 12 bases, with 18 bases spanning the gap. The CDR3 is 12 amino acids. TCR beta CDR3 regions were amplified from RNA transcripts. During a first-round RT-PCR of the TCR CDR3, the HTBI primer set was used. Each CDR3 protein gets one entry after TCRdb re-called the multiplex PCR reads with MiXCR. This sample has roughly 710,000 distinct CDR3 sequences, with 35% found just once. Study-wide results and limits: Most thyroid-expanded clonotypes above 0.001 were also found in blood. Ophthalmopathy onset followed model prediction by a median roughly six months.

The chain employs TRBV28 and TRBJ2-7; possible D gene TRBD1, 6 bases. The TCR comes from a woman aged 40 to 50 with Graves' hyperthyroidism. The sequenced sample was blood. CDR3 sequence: CASSRRQDSAYF. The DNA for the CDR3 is TGTGCCAGCAGCCGCCGACAGGACAGCGCGTACTTC.